The clone carrying this T cell receptor beta chain showed up just a few times. Other DNA sequences within the sample encode an identical CDR3. This entry is derived from a study of blood T cell repertoires in COVID-19. The CDR3 extends over 13 amino acids. CDR1 and CDR2 (germline): GTSNPN, SVGIG (reference sequence). Trimming removed 2 bases from V and 0 bases from J, with 7 bases in between. As processed by the authors: Estimation of nucleated cell counts was performed using reference gene primer amplification. Assay used: immunoSEQ multiplex PCR; TCRdb lists only in-frame clones, some missing. Clone size and the V and J calls come from that table; the DNA yielded D and trimming. Here the sample spans 370,000 or so clones, approximately 87% being singletons. Resolution of symptoms, clearance, or two negative PCRs was present in recovered Cohort 3 donors.

The gene calls are TRBV30 and TRBJ1-1; D possibly corresponds to TRBD1 (5 bases). This receptor was taken from a man aged 25-40 years who had recovered from COVID-19. Sequenced sample: PBMCs or T cells enriched from blood (not recorded which). CDR3 sequence: CAWSQGLNTEAFF. Here the CDR3 DNA reads TGTGCCTGGAGTCAGGGATTGAACACTGAAGCTTTCTTT.